The entry below gives a single TCR beta chain sequence along with its context. Its specific antigen is unknown. The sample holds no much larger clone one base away, and base qualities are not on file. CDR1 and CDR2, looked up from the germline V gene (reference sequence), are DFQATT and SNEGSKA. V and J are truncated by 1 base and 5 bases respectively, leaving an intervening sequence of 5 bases. Including the terminal cysteine and phenylalanine, the CDR3 comprises 11 residues. Only the CDR3 portion is preserved as DNA: 33 bases, with reading frame beginning at the first base. The data derive from a study of PD-L1 blockade in urothelial cancer (TCRdb year 2017). As for the study more broadly: Every patient began therapy in the mid-2010s and was given atezolizumab 1,200 mg intravenously every 3 weeks. Durable clinical benefit was defined as a progression-free survival longer than 6 months, and TCR features were additionally tested against progression-free survival and overall survival. Whole exome sequencing and RNA sequencing of pretreatment tumors were performed alongside TCR sequencing in the same patients. About 10 patients achieved durable clinical benefit and about 19 did not. TCR sequencing covered pretreatment tumor samples and matched, serially collected peripheral blood taken before and after atezolizumab treatment. Blood samples yielded a median of roughly 140,000 T cells and around 83,000 unique TCRs, with median clonality around 0.083. Pretreatment blood TCR-seq was available for about 27 patients, at least one posttreatment blood collection was obtained for around 24 patients, and tumor TCR-seq was available for around 24 patients. About nine tenths of the roughly 29 patients were males with bladder-origin urothelial cancer, and 18 of 29 reported a prior smoking history. The study, an exploratory multi-omic analysis, examined somatic, immune and clinical correlates of response to PD-L1 blockade with atezolizumab in urothelial cancer. Blood samples were analyzed at two time points: 3 weeks after treatment start (second dose) and 6 weeks after treatment start. An ECOG performance status of 0 or 1 was recorded for the patients, and 0 to 3 prior chemotherapy regimens had been received by the patients. General study outcomes and caveats: Patients with durable benefit showed greater expansion of tumor-associated TCR clones in peripheral blood 3 weeks after starting treatment (n of about 20, p = 0.022). Because the sample size was small (n ≈ 27) and many exploratory analyses were performed, the results are intended to be hypothesis-generating. Improved progression-free and overall survival was found to be associated with pretreatment peripheral blood TCR clonality below the median.

Synthetic TCR analog templates were spiked into each PCR to estimate absolute template abundance from read counts. TCRbeta CDR3 regions were amplified from genomic DNA with bias-controlled V and J gene primers using the immunoSEQ assay. Sequencing of rearranged TCRbeta segments was performed at approximately 20X coverage. The study's own analysis went as follows. Sequencing errors were corrected by clustering, and CDR3s were annotated against IMGT so that V, D and J genes could be assigned. Out-of-frame and stop-codon sequences were excluded, and only productive TCRbeta rearrangements were used in downstream analyses. Clonality was computed as one minus Shannon entropy normalized by the log of the number of unique productive sequences. Clones differing between time points or between blood and tumor were identified by Fisher's exact test with Benjamini-Hochberg correction at adjusted p below 0.01. TCRdb provides this immuneACCESS table in a form limited to in-frame rearrangements. Some clones are lacking; in checked studies, under half of them reflect an unresolved V gene, and why the rest are absent is not known. That table gives V, J and clone size, and the DNA gave D and trimming. The sample table contains about 52,000 clones; only one count was recorded for 77% of them. The ten largest clones represent less than 4.5% of the sample.

The cohort included some 30 patients with locally advanced or metastatic urothelial carcinoma who were treated at Memorial Sloan Kettering on a trial protocol. Peripheral blood mononuclear cells were collected pretreatment and during treatment, with between 1 and 8 total time points obtained per patient. The Qiagen DNeasy Blood extraction kit was used to purify genomic DNA from total PBMCs and tumor samples. Collected pretreatment and during treatment, PBMCs were isolated and stored as previously described. This sequence uses TRBV20-1 and TRBJ1-1, with the D gene uncertain. The input for sequencing was PBMCs, taken around atezolizumab (anti-PD-L1) treatment. The receptor was derived from a man aged 70 or older with urothelial cancer. The DNA sequence is TGCAGTGCTAGAGTGCGGACTGAAGCTTTCTTT. Its protein is CSARVRTEAFF.